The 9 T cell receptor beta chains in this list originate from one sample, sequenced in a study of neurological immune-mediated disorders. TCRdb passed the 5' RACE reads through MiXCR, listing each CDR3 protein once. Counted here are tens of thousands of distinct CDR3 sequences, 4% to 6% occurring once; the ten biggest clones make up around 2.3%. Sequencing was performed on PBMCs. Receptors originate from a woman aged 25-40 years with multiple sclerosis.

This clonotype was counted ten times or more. The CDR3 DNA follows: TGTGCCACCAGTGACAGGGGGTCACCCCTCCACTTT. Protein sequence: CATSDRGSPLHF. The chain links TRBV15 to TRBJ1-6; 9 positions match TRBD1. The junction had 1 base not matched to a gene; V was cut back by 6 bases and J by 10 bases. The CDR3 extends over 12 amino acids. CDR1 is LNHNV, CDR2 YYDKDF, per germline (reference sequence). The entire variable domain, with the rest obtained from reference TRBV15 and TRBJ1-6, is as follows: DAMVIQNPRYQVTQFGKPVTLSCSQTLNHNVMYWYQQKSSQAPKLLFHYYDKDFNNEADTPDNFQSRRPNTSFCFLDIRSPGLGDTAMYLCATSDRGSPLHFGNGTRLTVT.

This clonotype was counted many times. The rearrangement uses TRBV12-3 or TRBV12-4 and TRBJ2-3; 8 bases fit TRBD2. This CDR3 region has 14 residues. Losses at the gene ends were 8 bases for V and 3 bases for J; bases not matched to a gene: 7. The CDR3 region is CASESGSGTDTQYF. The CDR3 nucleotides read TGTGCCAGCGAGAGCGGGAGCGGGACAGATACGCAGTATTTT.

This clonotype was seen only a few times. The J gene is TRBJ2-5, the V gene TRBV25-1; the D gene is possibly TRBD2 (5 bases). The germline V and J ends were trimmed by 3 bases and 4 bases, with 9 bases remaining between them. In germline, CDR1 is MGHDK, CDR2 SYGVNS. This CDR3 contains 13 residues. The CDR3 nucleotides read TGTGCCAGCAGTGACCCGGGAAGAGAGACCCAGTACTTC. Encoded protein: CASSDPGRETQYF.

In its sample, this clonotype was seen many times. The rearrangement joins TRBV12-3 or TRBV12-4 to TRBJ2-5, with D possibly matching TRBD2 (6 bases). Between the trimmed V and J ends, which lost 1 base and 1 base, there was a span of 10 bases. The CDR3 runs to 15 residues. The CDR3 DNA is TGTGCCAGCAGTTTAGGATGGGGAGGCCAAGAGACCCAGTACTTC. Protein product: CASSLGWGGQETQYF.

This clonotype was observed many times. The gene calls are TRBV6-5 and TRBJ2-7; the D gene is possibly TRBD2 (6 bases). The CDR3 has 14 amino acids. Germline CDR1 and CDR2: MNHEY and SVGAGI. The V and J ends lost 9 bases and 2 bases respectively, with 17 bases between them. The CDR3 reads CASMVGGNTYEQYF. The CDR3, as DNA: TGTGCCAGTATGGTGGGCGGGAATACCTACGAGCAGTACTTC.

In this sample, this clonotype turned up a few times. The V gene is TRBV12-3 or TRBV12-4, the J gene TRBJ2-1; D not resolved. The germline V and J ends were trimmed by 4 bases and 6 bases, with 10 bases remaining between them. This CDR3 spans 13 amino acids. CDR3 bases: TGTGCCAGCAGTTGGTGGATTTCCAATGAGCAGTTCTTC. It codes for CASSWWISNEQFF.

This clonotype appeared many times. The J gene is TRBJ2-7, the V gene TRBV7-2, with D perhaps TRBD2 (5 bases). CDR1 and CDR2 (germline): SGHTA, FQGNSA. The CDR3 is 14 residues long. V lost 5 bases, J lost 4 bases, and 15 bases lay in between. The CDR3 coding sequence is TGTGCCAGCAGCCCACGGGGAGAGAAGTACGAGCAGTACTTC. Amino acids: CASSPRGEKYEQYF. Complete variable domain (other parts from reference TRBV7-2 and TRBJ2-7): GAGVSQSPSNKVTEKGKDVELRCDPISGHTALYWYRQSLGQGLEFLIYFQGNSAPDKSGLPSDRFSAERTGGSVSTLTIQRTQQEDSAVYLCASSPRGEKYEQYFGPGTRLTVT.

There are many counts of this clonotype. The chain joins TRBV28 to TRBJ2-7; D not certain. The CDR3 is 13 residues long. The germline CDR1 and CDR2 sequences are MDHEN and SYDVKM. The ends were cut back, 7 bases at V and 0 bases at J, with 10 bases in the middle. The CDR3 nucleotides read TGTGCCAGCACCCTCTCGGGCTCCTACGAGCAGTACTTC. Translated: CASTLSGSYEQYF.

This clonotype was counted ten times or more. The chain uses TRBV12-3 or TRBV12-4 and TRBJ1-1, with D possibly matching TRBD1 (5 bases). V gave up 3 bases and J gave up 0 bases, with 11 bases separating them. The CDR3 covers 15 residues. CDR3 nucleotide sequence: TGTGCCAGCAGTTTTGGCGGGACCATGAACACTGAAGCTTTCTTT. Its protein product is CASSFGGTMNTEAFF.